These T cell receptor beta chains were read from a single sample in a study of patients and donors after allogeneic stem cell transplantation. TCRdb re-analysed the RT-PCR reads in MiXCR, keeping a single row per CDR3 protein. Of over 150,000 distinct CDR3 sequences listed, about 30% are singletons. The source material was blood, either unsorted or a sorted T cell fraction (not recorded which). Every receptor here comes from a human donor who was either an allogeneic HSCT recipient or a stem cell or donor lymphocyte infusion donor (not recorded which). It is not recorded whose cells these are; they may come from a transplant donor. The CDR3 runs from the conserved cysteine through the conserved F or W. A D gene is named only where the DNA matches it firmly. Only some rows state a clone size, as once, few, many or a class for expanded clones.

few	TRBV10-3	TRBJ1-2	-	CATPTGGQRSRGYTF	TGTGCCACCCCAACGGGGGGGCAACGGTCTCGTGGCTACACCTTC
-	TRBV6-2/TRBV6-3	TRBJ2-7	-	CASSYWGRENEQYF	TGTGCCAGCAGTTACTGGGGGCGCGAGAACGAGCAGTACTTC
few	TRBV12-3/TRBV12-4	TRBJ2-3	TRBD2	CASSLAGRYSTDTQYF	TGTGCCAGCAGTTTAGCCGGGAGGTATAGCACAGATACGCAGTATTTT
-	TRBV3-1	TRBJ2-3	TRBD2	CASRATGLATLTTDTQYF	TGTGCCAGCAGGGCGACGGGACTAGCGACACTTACCACAGATACGCAGTATTTT
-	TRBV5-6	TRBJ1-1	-	CASSLPLPGNTEAFF	TGTGCCAGCAGCTTGCCGTTACCAGGGAACACTGAAGCTTTCTTT
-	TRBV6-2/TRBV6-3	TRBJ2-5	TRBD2	CASSPLAGDEETQYF	TGTGCCAGCAGTCCTTTAGCGGGAGATGAAGAGACCCAGTACTTC
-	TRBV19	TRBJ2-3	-	CASSILFTDTQYF	TGTGCCAGTAGTATTCTTTTTACAGATACGCAGTATTTT
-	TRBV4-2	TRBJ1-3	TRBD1	CASSQGDRGISGNTIYF	TGTGCCAGCAGCCAAGGCGACAGGGGAATCTCTGGAAACACCATATATTTT
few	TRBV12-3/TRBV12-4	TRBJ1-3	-	CASSFGGTGNTIYF	TGTGCCAGCAGTTTTGGGGGGACTGGAAACACCATATATTTT
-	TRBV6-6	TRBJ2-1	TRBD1	CASSRGQTNNEQFF	TGTGCCAGCAGCCGGGGACAGACTAACAATGAGCAGTTCTTC
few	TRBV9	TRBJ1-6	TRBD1	CASSGPGQSMSSYNSPLHF	TGTGCCAGCAGCGGGCCGGGACAGTCGATGAGCTCCTATAATTCACCCCTCCACTTT
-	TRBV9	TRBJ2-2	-	CASSVAAGYTGELFF	TGTGCCAGCAGCGTAGCAGCGGGTTACACCGGGGAGCTGTTTTTT
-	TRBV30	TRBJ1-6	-	CAWTINSPLHF	TGTGCCTGGACCATCAATTCACCCCTCCACTTT
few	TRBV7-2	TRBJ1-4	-	CASSSPRGRNEKLFF	TGTGCCAGCAGCTCCCCCAGGGGCCGTAATGAAAAACTGTTTTTT
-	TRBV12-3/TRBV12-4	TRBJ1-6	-	CASSNRDYYNSPLHF	TGTGCCAGCAGTAACAGGGACTACTATAATTCACCCCTCCACTTT
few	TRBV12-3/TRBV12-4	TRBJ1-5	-	CASSSTSAFIGNQPQHF	TGTGCCAGCAGTTCTACCTCAGCTTTTATAGGCAATCAGCCCCAGCATTTT